These 19 T cell receptor beta chains were all obtained from the same sample, sequenced in a study of OX40 agonist ivuxolimab in advanced cancers. Some clones are missing from TCRdb's copy, which holds only in-frame ones; the method was immunoSEQ multiplex PCR. Of more than 25,000 clones detected, about 86% appear once; the ten largest clones hold approximately 31%. The input for sequencing was CD4+ or CD8+ T cells sorted from blood, taken in a trial of the OX40 agonist ivuxolimab. The receptor source for this set is an adult with an advanced solid tumor such as melanoma, head and neck, liver or kidney cancer.

The chain joins TRBV11-2 to TRBJ2-1; TRBD2 matches 8 bases. Losses at the gene ends were 6 bases for V and 7 bases for J; bases not matched to a gene: 14. CDR1 is SGHAT, CDR2 FQNNGV, per germline. This CDR3 has 16 residues. The CDR3 DNA reads as TGTGCCAGCAGTTGGCGTGCGGGAGGAGACAGGAATGAGCAGTTCTTC. Its translation: CASSWRAGGDRNEQFF.

This chain uses TRBV27 with TRBJ2-6; D not certain. This CDR3 has 13 residues. V lost 0 bases and J lost 3, with 0 bases in between. Per germline, CDR1 MNHEY and CDR2 SMNVEV (reference sequence). The CDR3 loop reads CASSLSGANVLTF. The DNA of the CDR3 is TGTGCCAGCAGTTTATCTGGGGCCAACGTCCTGACTTTC. Combining the CDR3 with reference TRBV27 and TRBJ2-6 gives the whole variable domain EAQVTQNPRYLITVTGKKLTVTCSQNMNHEYMSWYRQDPGLGLRQIYYSMNVEVTDKGDVPEGYKVSRKEKRNFPLILESPSPNQTSLYFCASSLSGANVLTFGAGSRLTVL.

This chain joins TRBV6-4 and TRBJ2-3; D may match TRBD1 or TRBD2 (5 bases each). Trimming stripped 5 bases from V and 4 bases from J, with 13 bases between. The germline CDR1 and CDR2 sequences are MRHNA and SNTAGT. This CDR3 has 14 residues. The DNA for the CDR3 is TGTGCCAGCAGTAAGGGCAGGGACGCAGATACGCAGTATTTT. Translation gives CASSKGRDADTQYF.

The gene calls are TRBV11-2 and TRBJ2-7; tentatively, D is TRBD1 or TRBD2 (6 bases each). The V gene lost 1 base and the J gene lost 6 bases, with 16 bases spanning the gap. The length of the CDR3 is 15 residues. The germline CDR1 and CDR2 sequences are SGHAT and FQNNGV. The CDR3 is CASSLGAGGGAEQYF. The CDR3 coding sequence is TGTGCCAGCAGCTTAGGGGCAGGAGGGGGTGCCGAGCAGTACTTC.

The V call is TRBV19, the J call TRBJ2-7, with D hard to call. CDR1 and CDR2 (germline): LNHDA, SQIVND (reference sequence). Trimming left V 3 bases short and J 0 bases short, with 6 bases between. The CDR3 runs 13 residues. CDR3 bases: TGTGCCAGTAGTATGGGCGCCTCCTACGAGCAGTACTTC. Encoded protein: CASSMGASYEQYF. Supplemented by reference TRBV19 and TRBJ2-7, the full variable domain reads DGGITQSPKYLFRKEGQNVTLSCEQNLNHDAMYWYRQDPGQGLRLIYYSQIVNDFQKGDIAEGYSVSREKKESFPLTVTSAQKNPTAFYLCASSMGASYEQYFGPGTRLTVT.

The chain carries TRBV9 and TRBJ2-1; TRBD2 matches 8 bases. Germline V lookup: CDR1 SGDLS, CDR2 YYNGEE. The CDR3 is 15 residues long. J lost 8 bases, V lost 4 bases, and 11 bases had no gene match. This chain's CDR3 is CASSISGGSSDEQFF. The CDR3 region has the DNA TGTGCCAGCAGCATCTCGGGAGGGTCTTCCGATGAGCAGTTCTTC.

V is TRBV9 and J is TRBJ2-2, with 10 nucleotides matching TRBD2. The CDR3 extends over 15 amino acids. Germline CDR1 is SGDLS and CDR2 is YYNGEE. V shed 5 bases and J 5 bases; nucleotides not matched to a gene: 6. Here the CDR3 reads CASSPSGSITGELFF. CDR3 DNA sequence: TGTGCCAGCAGTCCTAGCGGGAGTATTACCGGGGAGCTGTTTTTT.

The chain employs TRBV15 and TRBJ1-2, with unresolved D. This CDR3 comprises 13 residues. The germline CDR1 and CDR2 sequences are LNHNV and YYDKDF (reference sequence). Deletions cut 6 bases from V and 8 bases from J, with 16 bases between. Here the CDR3 DNA reads TGTGCCACCAGTTCCGGTGCGGTAGAGGGCTACACCTTC. Translating it yields CATSSGAVEGYTF.

The chain couples TRBV5-6 to TRBJ2-5, with D possibly being TRBD2 (5 bases). The CDR3 length is 13 residues. V was pared by 4 bases and J by 9 bases, with 16 bases between. Germline V gives CDR1 SGHDT, CDR2 YYEEEE. Here the CDR3 reads CASSAGNSVAQYF. CDR3 bases: TGTGCCAGCAGCGCCGGAAATAGCGTGGCCCAGTACTTC. Variable domain in full (rest from reference TRBV5-6 and TRBJ2-5): DAGVTQSPTHLIKTRGQQVTLRCSPKSGHDTVSWYQQALGQGPQFIFQYYEEEERQRGNFPDRFSGHQFPNYSSELNVNALLLGDSALYLCASSAGNSVAQYFGPGTRLLVL.

The rearrangement uses TRBV7-9 and TRBJ2-1; D may be TRBD2 (6 bases). The CDR3 length is 16 residues. The germline V gene has CDR1 SEHNR and CDR2 FQNEAQ (reference sequence). Trimming left V 5 bases short and J 2 bases short, with 16 bases between. In DNA, the CDR3 is TGTGCCAGCAGCCCCCACGGAGGGGAGGCCTACAATGAGCAGTTCTTC. Translated: CASSPHGGEAYNEQFF.

The CDR3 sequence: CASSLTRQGNYGYTF. In nucleotides, the CDR3 is TGTGCCAGCAGCTTAACACGACAGGGTAACTATGGCTACACCTTC. The chain has TRBV6-6 and TRBJ1-2, with 7 positions matching TRBD1. The J segment lost 1 base and the V segment lost 6 bases, leaving 8 bases of the junction unmatched. The CDR3 sequence is 15 residues long. Germline assignment: CDR1 MNHNY and CDR2 SVGAGI (reference sequence).

The CDR3 region has the DNA TGTGCCAGCAGCTTAGGGCGGAGCCCGTACCAAGAGACCCAGTACTTC. Amino acid sequence: CASSLGRSPYQETQYF. This chain links TRBV7-2 with TRBJ2-5; D call uncertain. This CDR3 region has 16 residues. The ends were cut back, 1 base at V and 0 bases at J, with 12 bases in the middle. Germline CDR1 and CDR2: SGHTA and FQGNSA. The whole variable domain, filled in from reference TRBV7-2 and TRBJ2-5, reads GAGVSQSPSNKVTEKGKDVELRCDPISGHTALYWYRQSLGQGLEFLIYFQGNSAPDKSGLPSDRFSAERTGGSVSTLTIQRTQQEDSAVYLCASSLGRSPYQETQYFGPGTRLLVL.

This clone showed up just a few times. J is TRBJ2-7 and V is TRBV2; a weak D match, TRBD1 (6 bases). The CDR3 covers 13 residues. V was shortened by 10 bases and J by 2 bases, with 15 bases between the two germline ends. Germline V gene sequence: CDR1 SNHLY, CDR2 FYNNEI. CDR3 in amino acids: CATQGSPAYEQYF. DNA for the CDR3: TGTGCCACCCAGGGGAGCCCAGCCTACGAGCAGTACTTC. The whole variable domain, remainder taken from reference TRBV2 and TRBJ2-7, is EPEVTQTPSHQVTQMGQEVILRCVPISNHLYFYWYRQILGQKVEFLVSFYNNEISEKSEIFDDQFSVERPDGSNFTLKIRSTKLEDSAMYFCATQGSPAYEQYFGPGTRLTVT.

This rearrangement joins TRBV6-4 to TRBJ1-1, with D maybe TRBD1 (6 bases). The CDR3 runs to 12 residues. Germline loops: CDR1 MRHNA, CDR2 SNTAGT. With 8 bases removed from V and 2 bases from J, the gap between germline ends came to 9 bases. The CDR3 protein is CASRGGNTEAFF. In nucleotides, the CDR3 is TGTGCCAGCCGAGGGGGAAACACTGAAGCTTTCTTT.

The gene calls are TRBV28 and TRBJ2-7; TRBD2 agrees at 12 bases. The CDR3 covers 16 residues. V shed 5 bases and J 4 bases; nucleotides not matched to a gene: 9. From germline, CDR1 is MDHEN and CDR2 SYDVKM. Here the CDR3 DNA reads TGTGCCAGCAGTAACGGACTAGCGGGATTCCGGTACGAGCAGTACTTC. Protein product: CASSNGLAGFRYEQYF.

The genes are TRBV6-1 and TRBJ1-1; perhaps TRBD1 as D (5 bases). The CDR3 has 15 residues. V was pared by 6 bases and J by 11 bases, with 25 bases between. Germline CDR1 is MNHNS and CDR2 is SASEGT. The CDR3 nucleotides read TGTGCCAGCAGCGCCGTGTTACAGGCCTACCTTGAGGCTTTCTTT. It specifies CASSAVLQAYLEAFF.

V gene TRBV28 combines with J gene TRBJ1-1; D is unresolved. Trimming stripped 5 bases from V and 0 bases from J, with 10 bases between. Germline CDR1 and CDR2: MDHEN and SYDVKM. This CDR3 region has 14 residues. CDR3 sequence reads: CASSPLGLNTEAFF. The DNA for the CDR3 is TGTGCCAGCAGTCCCCTAGGTTTGAACACTGAAGCTTTCTTT.

This chain connects TRBV28 to TRBJ2-3; TRBD2 might be the D (5 bases). The V and J ends lost 10 bases and 1 base respectively, with 15 bases between them. This CDR3 contains 14 residues. Germline loops: CDR1 MDHEN, CDR2 SYDVKM. DNA for the CDR3: TGTGCCACACCGCGGACTTCCTGCACAGATACGCAGTATTTT. Translating it yields CATPRTSCTDTQYF. The variable domain in full, with the rest retrieved from reference TRBV28 and TRBJ2-3, is DVKVTQSSRYLVKRTGEKVFLECVQDMDHENMFWYRQDPGLGLRLIYFSYDVKMKEKGDIPEGYSVSREKKERFSLILESASTNQTSMYLCATPRTSCTDTQYFGPGTRLTVL.

This chain links TRBV4-2 with TRBJ2-7, with 8 bases fitting TRBD2. The V gene's germline CDR1 is LGHNA and CDR2 YNFKEQ. After removal of 1 base from V and 2 bases from J, the junction contained 10 bases not matched to a gene. This CDR3 region has 17 residues. CDR3 region: CASSQGPASGSAYEQYF. Here the CDR3 DNA reads TGTGCCAGCAGCCAAGGCCCGGCTAGCGGGTCGGCCTACGAGCAGTACTTC.